One TCR beta chain is described in this entry. Its target is not known. This sample was included in a study of CXCR3-negative and CXCR3-positive naive CD8 T cells. Background on the study: There were approximately 150 million TRB reads altogether, and each library had about 1.5 +/- 0.3 million of them. General study results and limits: The study found that naive CXCR3-negative and CXCR3-positive cells shared TRBV-TRBJ usage, while memory cells differed. After cryopreservation, CXCR3 expression dropped partially; most assays used fresh PBMCs.

Germline values: CDR1 SGHRS, CDR2 YFSETQ. CDR3 length: 11 amino acids. The TRB cDNA libraries were prepared by 5' RACE with UMI labels. For each CDR3 protein, TCRdb gives one entry from its re-call of the 5' RACE reads, without DNA. The repertoire table contains around 40,000 distinct CDR3 sequences. The V gene is TRBV5-1, the J gene TRBJ2-1. The sample consisted of memory CD8+ T cells from blood. The sequence was collected from a human donor in good health. Some clones in this sample may be carry-over from other donors' samples. This CDR3 is CASSLGEEQFF. Supplemented by reference TRBV5-1 and TRBJ2-1, the full variable domain reads KAGVTQTPRYLIKTRGQQVTLSCSPISGHRSVSWYQQTPGQGLQFLFEYFSETQRNKGNFPGRFSGRQFSNSRSEMNVSTLELGDSALYLCASSLGEEQFFGPGTRLTVL.